The source of this T cell receptor beta chain is a study of coeliac disease. One frozen roughly 510,000-cell aliquot per fraction was sequenced. With 3 bases clipped from V and 5 bases from J, the junction kept 14 bases outside the gene matches. CDR3 length equals 17 residues. Germline lookup yields CDR1 SGHTS and CDR2 YDEGEE. Sequencing used immunoSEQ multiplex PCR; TCRdb keeps in-frame clones, though not all of them. Here the sample spans 2,000 to 2,500 clones, around two thirds being singletons. The rearrangement uses TRBV5-8 and TRBJ1-5; the match to TRBD1 covers 7 bases. Sequencing input: lamina propria lymphocytes from the gut. This TCR derives from a woman in her forties or fifties with celiac disease on a gluten-free diet. CDR3 nucleotide sequence: TGTGCCAGCAGCTCGGGGGGGCATAGACAGGGTGATCAGCCCCAGCATTTT. Amino acid sequence: CASSSGGHRQGDQPQHF.